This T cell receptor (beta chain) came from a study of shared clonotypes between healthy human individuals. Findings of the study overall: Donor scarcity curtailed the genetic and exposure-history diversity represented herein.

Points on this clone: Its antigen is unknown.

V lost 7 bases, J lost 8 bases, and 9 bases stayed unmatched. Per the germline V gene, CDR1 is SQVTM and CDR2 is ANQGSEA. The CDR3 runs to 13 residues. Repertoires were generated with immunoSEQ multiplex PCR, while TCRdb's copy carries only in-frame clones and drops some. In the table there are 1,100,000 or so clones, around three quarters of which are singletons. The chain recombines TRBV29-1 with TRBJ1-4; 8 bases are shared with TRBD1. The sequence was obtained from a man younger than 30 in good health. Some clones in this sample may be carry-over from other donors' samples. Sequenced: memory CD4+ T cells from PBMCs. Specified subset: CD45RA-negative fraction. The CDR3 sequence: CSGRTGSFEKLFF. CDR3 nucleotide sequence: TGCAGCGGCAGGACAGGGTCGTTCGAAAAACTGTTTTTT.